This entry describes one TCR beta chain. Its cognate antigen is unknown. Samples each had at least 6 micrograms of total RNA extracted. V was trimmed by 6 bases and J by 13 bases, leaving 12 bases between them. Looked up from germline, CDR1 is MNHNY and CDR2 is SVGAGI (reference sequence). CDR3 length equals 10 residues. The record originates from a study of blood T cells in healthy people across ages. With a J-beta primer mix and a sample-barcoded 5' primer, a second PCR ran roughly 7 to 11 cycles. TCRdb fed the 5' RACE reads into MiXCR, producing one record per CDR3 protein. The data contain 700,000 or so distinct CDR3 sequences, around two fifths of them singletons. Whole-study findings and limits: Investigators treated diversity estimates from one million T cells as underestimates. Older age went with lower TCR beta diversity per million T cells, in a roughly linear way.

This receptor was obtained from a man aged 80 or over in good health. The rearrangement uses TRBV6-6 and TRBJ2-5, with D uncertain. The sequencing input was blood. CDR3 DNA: TGTGCCAGCAGCTATACCCGGCCGTACTTC. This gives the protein CASSYTRPYF.